The present T cell receptor (beta chain) was sequenced within a study of blood T cells in healthy people across ages. Study-wide points: TCR beta diversity correlated strongly with naive T cell percentage.

For this clonotype: Antigen unknown.

Through a sample-barcoded 5' primer and a J-beta primer mix, a second PCR was run for about 6 to 11 cycles. All cDNA molecules were each tagged by a template-switch adaptor with 12 random nucleotides. Each sample provided no less than 2.5 million CDR3-containing paired-end reads. TCRdb reanalysed the 5' RACE reads using MiXCR and keeps one entry per CDR3 protein. The sample includes about 640,000 distinct CDR3 sequences, around three fifths of them seen just once. Every sample yielded at least 6.5 million isolated PBMCs. Germline V lookup: CDR1 MDHEN, CDR2 SYDVKM. CDR3 length equals 13 residues. Trimming removed 8 bases from V and 2 bases from J, with 7 bases in between.

V is TRBV28 and J is TRBJ2-6; D unresolved. Material for sequencing was blood. The TCR originated in a man aged 55 to 70 in good health. For the CDR3, the DNA is TGTGCCAGCTTCGCGGCTGGGGCCAACGTCCTGACTTTC. Encoded protein: CASFAAGANVLTF.